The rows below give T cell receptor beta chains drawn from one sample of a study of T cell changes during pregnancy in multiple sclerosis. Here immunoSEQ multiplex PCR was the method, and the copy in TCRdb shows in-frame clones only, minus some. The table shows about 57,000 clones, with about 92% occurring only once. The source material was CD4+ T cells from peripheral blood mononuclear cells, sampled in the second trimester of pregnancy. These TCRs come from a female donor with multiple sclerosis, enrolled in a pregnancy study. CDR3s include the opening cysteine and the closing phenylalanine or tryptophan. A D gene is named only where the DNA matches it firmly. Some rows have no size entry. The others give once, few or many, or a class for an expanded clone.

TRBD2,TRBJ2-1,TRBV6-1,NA,CASSEPSGKENEQFF,TGTGCCAGCAGTGAACCGAGCGGGAAGGAGAATGAGCAGTTCTTC
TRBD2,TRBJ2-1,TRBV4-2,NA,CASSQESSGVAGNNEQFF,TGTGCCAGCAGCCAAGAGTCATCCGGGGTAGCGGGGAACAATGAGCAGTTCTTC
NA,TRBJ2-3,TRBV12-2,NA,CASRLGMAGCAFTSTDTQYF,TGTGCAAGTCGCTTAGGAATGGCGGGGTGCGCCTTTACTAGCACAGATACGCAGTATTTT
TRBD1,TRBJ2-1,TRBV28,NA,CASSADRGRDNEQFF,TGTGCCAGCAGTGCTGACAGGGGGCGGGACAATGAGCAGTTCTTC
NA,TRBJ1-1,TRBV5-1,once,CASSLGLMNTEAFF,TGCGCCAGCAGCTTGGGACTAATGAACACTGAAGCTTTCTTT
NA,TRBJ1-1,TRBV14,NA,CASSPRTVQFNTEAFF,TGTGCCAGCAGCCCCAGGACAGTCCAATTCAACACTGAAGCTTTCTTT
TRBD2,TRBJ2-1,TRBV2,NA,CASSEERSGRSEQFF,TGTGCCAGCAGTGAAGAACGCAGCGGGAGATCTGAGCAGTTCTTC
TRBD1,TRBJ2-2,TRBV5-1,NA,CASTTDRGHVGELFF,TGCGCCAGCACCACGGACAGGGGCCATGTCGGGGAGCTGTTTTTT
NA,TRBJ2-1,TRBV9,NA,CASSAGGGNYYNEQFF,TGTGCCAGCAGCGCCGGAGGGGGCAACTACTACAATGAGCAGTTCTTC
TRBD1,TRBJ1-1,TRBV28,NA,CASSLRDRDWTEAFF,TGTGCCAGCAGTTTACGGGACAGGGATTGGACTGAAGCTTTCTTT
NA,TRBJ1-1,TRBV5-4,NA,CASSSQGVMNTEAFF,TGTGCCAGCAGCTCCCAAGGGGTTATGAACACTGAAGCTTTCTTT
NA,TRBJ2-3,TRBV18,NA,CASSTSTDTQYF,TGTGCCAGCTCAACTAGCACAGATACGCAGTATTTT
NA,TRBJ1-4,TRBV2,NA,CASSVLGVDEKLFF,TGTGCCAGCAGTGTCCTAGGGGTGGATGAAAAACTGTTTTTT
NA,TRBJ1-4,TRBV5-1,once,CASSLEALRLNEKLFF,TGCGCCAGCAGCTTGGAGGCACTCCGACTGAACGAAAAACTGTTTTTT
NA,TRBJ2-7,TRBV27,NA,CASSLRGTFSYEQYF,TGTGCCAGCAGTTTAAGGGGGACCTTTTCCTACGAGCAGTACTTC
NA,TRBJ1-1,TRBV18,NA,CASSQDSNTEAFF,TGTGCCAGCTCACAGGACAGTAACACTGAAGCTTTCTTT
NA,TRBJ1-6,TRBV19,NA,CASGEHYNSPLHF,TGTGCCAGTGGGGAGCACTATAATTCACCCCTCCACTTT
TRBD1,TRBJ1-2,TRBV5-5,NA,CASSYGTDIGYTF,TGTGCCAGCAGTTATGGGACAGACATTGGCTACACCTTC
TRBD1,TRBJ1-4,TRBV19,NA,CASSRQQGAREKLFF,TGTGCCAGTAGCCGCCAACAGGGGGCAAGGGAAAAACTGTTTTTT
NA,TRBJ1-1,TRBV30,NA,CAWSVREGRNTEAFF,TGTGCCTGGAGTGTACGGGAAGGGAGGAACACTGAAGCTTTCTTT
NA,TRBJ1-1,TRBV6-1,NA,CASSGTPGNTEAFF,TGTGCCAGCAGTGGTACCCCGGGGAACACTGAAGCTTTCTTT
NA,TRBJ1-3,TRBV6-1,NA,CASIQGGVGDTIYF,TGTGCCAGCATCCAAGGAGGGGTTGGGGACACCATATATTTT
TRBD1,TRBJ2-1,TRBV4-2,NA,CASSSGRGTGSPAEQFF,TGTGCCAGCAGCTCAGGGAGAGGGACAGGGTCACCTGCTGAGCAGTTCTTC
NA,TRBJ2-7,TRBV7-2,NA,CASRLQGWSYEQYF,TGTGCCAGCAGACTACAGGGCTGGTCCTACGAGCAGTACTTC
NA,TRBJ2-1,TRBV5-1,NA,CASSRTANEQFF,TGCGCCAGCAGCCGGACAGCAAATGAGCAGTTCTTC
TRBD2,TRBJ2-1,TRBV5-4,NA,CASSLAGVLGNEQFF,TGTGCCAGCAGCCTAGCGGGAGTTCTCGGCAATGAGCAGTTCTTC
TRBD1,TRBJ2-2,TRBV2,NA,CASSEGTGYTGELFF,TGTGCCAGCAGTGAAGGGACAGGGTATACCGGGGAGCTGTTTTTT
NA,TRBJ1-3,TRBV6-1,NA,CASSVVGANSGNTIYF,TGTGCCAGCAGTGTTGTAGGGGCGAACTCTGGAAACACCATATATTTT
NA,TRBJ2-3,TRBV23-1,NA,CASTLDRLSTDTQYF,TGCGCCAGCACCCTAGACAGGCTAAGCACAGATACGCAGTATTTT
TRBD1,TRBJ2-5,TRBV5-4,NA,CASGWTDRGQETQYF,TGTGCCAGCGGATGGACGGACAGGGGGCAGGAGACCCAGTACTTC
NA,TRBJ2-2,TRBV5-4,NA,CASSLAGIGTGELFF,TGTGCCAGCAGCTTGGCCGGGATTGGTACCGGGGAGCTGTTTTTT
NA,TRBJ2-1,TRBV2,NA,CATQGTGSVYEQFF,TGTGCCACCCAAGGTACAGGGTCTGTGTATGAGCAGTTCTTC
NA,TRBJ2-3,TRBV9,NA,CASSGRITDTQYF,TGTGCCAGCAGCGGGAGGATCACAGATACGCAGTATTTT
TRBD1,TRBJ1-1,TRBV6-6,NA,CASSRQGSNTEAFF,TGTGCCAGCAGCCGACAGGGCTCGAACACTGAAGCTTTCTTT
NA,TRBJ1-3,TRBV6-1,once,CASSGPYRGFSGNTIYF,TGTGCCAGCAGTGGACCTTACCGGGGTTTCTCTGGAAACACCATATATTTT
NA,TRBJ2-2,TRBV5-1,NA,CASSLQPSGELFF,TGCGCCAGCAGTTTACAGCCTTCCGGGGAGCTGTTTTTT
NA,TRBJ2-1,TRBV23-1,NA,CASTGTGSSYNEQFF,TGCGCCAGCACCGGTACAGGCAGCTCCTACAATGAGCAGTTCTTC
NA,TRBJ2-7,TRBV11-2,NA,CASSFSSDSYEQYF,TGTGCCAGCAGCTTCTCCTCGGACAGCTACGAGCAGTACTTC
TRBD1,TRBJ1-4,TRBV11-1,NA,CASSWAGRGEEKLFF,TGTGCCAGCAGCTGGGCCGGCAGGGGGGAAGAAAAACTGTTTTTT
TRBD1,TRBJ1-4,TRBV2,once,CASSESTGATNEKLFF,TGTGCCAGCAGTGAATCGACAGGGGCAACTAATGAAAAACTGTTTTTT
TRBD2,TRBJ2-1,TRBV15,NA,CATSGDPAGPSYNEQFF,TGTGCCACCAGCGGGGACCCAGCGGGACCTTCCTACAATGAGCAGTTCTTC
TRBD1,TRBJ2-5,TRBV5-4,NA,CASSLDRGETQYF,TGTGCCAGCAGCTTGGACAGGGGGGAGACCCAGTACTTC